This TCR beta chain originates from a study of long-term antiretroviral therapy in people with HIV. Samples held about 0.95-10 million cryopreserved PBMC, and DNA extraction followed. The immunoSEQ assay was v3.0, run at survey level. Here immunoSEQ multiplex PCR was the method, and the copy in TCRdb shows in-frame clones only, minus some. The sample consists of more than 25,000 clones, 95% to 98% of them appearing once. Trimming took 0 bases from V and 1 from J, leaving 7 bases between them. The CDR3 runs 14 residues. Germline V gene sequence: CDR1 LGHNA, CDR2 YSLEER. Sequenced material: unsorted PBMCs, taken 7.6 years after starting antiretroviral therapy. The V and J genes are TRBV4-3 and TRBJ2-7; the D gene is possibly TRBD2 (5 bases). The receptor was derived from a young man with HIV. The CDR3 DNA follows: TGCGCCAGCAGCCAAGACCCGGGATCCTACGAGCAGTACTTC. Amino acid sequence: CASSQDPGSYEQYF.